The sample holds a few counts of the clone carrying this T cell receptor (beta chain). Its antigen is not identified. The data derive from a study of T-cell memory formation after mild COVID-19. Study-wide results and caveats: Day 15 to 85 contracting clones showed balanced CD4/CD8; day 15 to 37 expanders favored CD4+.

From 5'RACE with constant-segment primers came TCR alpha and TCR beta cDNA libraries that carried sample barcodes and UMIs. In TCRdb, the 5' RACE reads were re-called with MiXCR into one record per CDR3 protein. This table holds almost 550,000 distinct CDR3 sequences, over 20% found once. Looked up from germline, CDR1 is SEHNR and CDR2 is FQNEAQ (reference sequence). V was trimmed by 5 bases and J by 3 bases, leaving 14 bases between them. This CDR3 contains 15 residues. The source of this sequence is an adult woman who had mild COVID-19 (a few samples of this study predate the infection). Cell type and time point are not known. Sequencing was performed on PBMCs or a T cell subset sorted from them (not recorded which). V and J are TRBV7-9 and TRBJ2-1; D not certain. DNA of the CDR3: TGTGCCAGCAGCGCCCGACGTCTCCTCTACAATGAGCAGTTCTTC. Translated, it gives CASSARRLLYNEQFF.